This T cell receptor beta chain was documented in a study of T cell responses to AZD1222 COVID-19 vaccine. Whole-study context: Researchers grouped second doses given at about 4 or about 12 weeks into one pool. The study, taken as a whole, reports: There were repertoire samples only from the period after the peak T cell response. Females outnumbered males among donors, who were mostly white British; clonal diversity was possibly underestimated. Spike-specific TCR breadth and depth were elevated following two AZD1222 doses.

Sequencing used immunoSEQ multiplex PCR; TCRdb keeps in-frame clones, though not all of them. The table has around 99,000 clones, approximately 90% seen once; the top ten hold roughly an eighth. The CDR3 is 14 residues long. In germline, CDR1 is SQVTM, CDR2 ANQGSEA. The trim removed 6 bases at V and 6 bases at J, leaving 10 bases unmatched. As regards this clone: No antigen is known for it.

Sample: peripheral blood, taken on day 0 of AZD1222 vaccination. This clonotype was obtained from an adult in good health. This chain links TRBV29-1 with TRBJ2-7; 11 bases map to TRBD1. This CDR3 reads CSVASGTGGSEQYF. DNA for the CDR3: TGCAGCGTCGCCTCCGGGACAGGGGGATCCGAGCAGTACTTC.